Detailed here is one T cell receptor (beta chain). Its antigen is undetermined. Sequencing used immunoSEQ multiplex PCR; TCRdb keeps in-frame clones, though not all of them. The sample carries 160,000 or so clones, 88% recorded once. This entry is derived from a study of T cell responses to AZD1222 COVID-19 vaccine. Study context: Pooling covered second doses at about 4 or about 12 weeks.

Germline CDR1 SGDLS, CDR2 YYNGEE. The junction had 8 bases not matched to a gene; V was cut back by 3 bases and J by 8 bases. The CDR3 consists of 15 residues. The study, taken as a whole, reports: The donors showed a predominance of white British ancestry and of females, with possible underestimation of clonal diversity.

This chain uses TRBV9 with TRBJ2-1; TRBD1 matches at 10 bases. The sequenced sample was peripheral blood, obtained on day 0 of AZD1222 vaccination. The sequence was collected from an adult in good health. In nucleotides, the CDR3 is TGTGCCAGCAGCGGTCGGGACAGGGGACTGGATGAGCAGTTCTTC. Amino acids: CASSGRDRGLDEQFF. Looking up the rest from reference TRBV9 and TRBJ2-1 gives the full variable domain: DSGVTQTPKHLITATGQRVTLRCSPRSGDLSVYWYQQSLDQGLQFLIQYYNGEERAKGNILERFSAQQFPDLHSELNLSSLELGDSALYFCASSGRDRGLDEQFFGPGTRLTVL.